These T cell receptor beta chains were read from a single sample in a study of blood T cells in healthy people across ages. TCRdb reprocessed the 5' RACE reads via MiXCR and lists one record per CDR3 protein. The sample records a few hundred thousand distinct CDR3 sequences, about 49% being singletons. The sample comprised blood. Receptors were obtained from a man aged 60 to 69 in good health. Both conserved end residues are part of each CDR3. The D gene is left open where the match is weak. Only part of the rows carry a size: once, few, many, or a class if the clone is expanded.

V gene: TRBV6-5; J gene: TRBJ2-3; D gene: TRBD2; clone size: many; CDR3 DNA: TGTGCCAGCAGGCGGGGGAACACAGATACGCAGTATTTT; CDR3 protein: CASRRGNTDTQYF
V gene: TRBV4-1; J gene: TRBJ2-7; D gene: -; clone size: -; CDR3 DNA: TGCGCCAGCAGCCAAGATACCACAGGGCGGTCCTACGAGCAGTACTTC; CDR3 protein: CASSQDTTGRSYEQYF
V gene: TRBV6-1; J gene: TRBJ2-7; D gene: -; clone size: once; CDR3 DNA: TGTGCCAGCAGGGACAAGGGCTTCTCCTACGAGCAGTACTTC; CDR3 protein: CASRDKGFSYEQYF
V gene: TRBV10-3; J gene: TRBJ2-7; D gene: TRBD2; clone size: few; CDR3 DNA: TGTGCCTCTAAAGGCGGGAGCTCCTACGAGCAGTACTTC; CDR3 protein: CASKGGSSYEQYF
V gene: TRBV3-1; J gene: TRBJ1-2; D gene: -; clone size: -; CDR3 DNA: TGTGCCAGCAGCCAAAAGGGAGGTACCTATGGCTACACCTTC; CDR3 protein: CASSQKGGTYGYTF
V gene: TRBV9; J gene: TRBJ2-1; D gene: TRBD2; clone size: -; CDR3 DNA: TGTGCCTGCAGCGTAGAATTGGGCGGGAGGATAAATGGGCAGTTCTTC; CDR3 protein: CACSVELGGRINGQFF
V gene: TRBV6-2/TRBV6-3; J gene: TRBJ2-3; D gene: -; clone size: many; CDR3 DNA: TGTGCCAGCAGTTACTATACAGGCCCTCTTGTCCCAGATACGCAGTATTTT; CDR3 protein: CASSYYTGPLVPDTQYF
V gene: TRBV15; J gene: TRBJ2-7; D gene: -; clone size: -; CDR3 DNA: TGTGCCACCAGCCACAACTCCTACGAGCAGTACTTC; CDR3 protein: CATSHNSYEQYF
V gene: TRBV29-1; J gene: TRBJ2-3; D gene: -; clone size: few; CDR3 DNA: TGCAGCGTGGCGGGACGGTACACAGATACGCAGTATTTT; CDR3 protein: CSVAGRYTDTQYF
V gene: TRBV6-2/TRBV6-3; J gene: TRBJ1-1; D gene: -; clone size: -; CDR3 DNA: TGTGCCAGCAGTTACTCGATGGGGGTCCGCACTGAAGCTTTCTTT; CDR3 protein: CASSYSMGVRTEAFF
V gene: TRBV7-9; J gene: TRBJ2-1; D gene: TRBD2; clone size: -; CDR3 DNA: TGTGCCAGCAGCCCCCCGTGGCGGGAGGGCGGATATGAGCAGTTCTTC; CDR3 protein: CASSPPWREGGYEQFF
V gene: TRBV7-2; J gene: TRBJ1-2; D gene: -; clone size: -; CDR3 DNA: TGTGCCAGCAGCTTAAACCGGGACACTTATGGCTACACCTTC; CDR3 protein: CASSLNRDTYGYTF
V gene: TRBV6-5; J gene: TRBJ2-7; D gene: -; clone size: -; CDR3 DNA: TGTGCCAGCAGTTACTTATCAGGGGAGGGCGAGCAGTACTTC; CDR3 protein: CASSYLSGEGEQYF
V gene: TRBV27; J gene: TRBJ2-5; D gene: -; clone size: few; CDR3 DNA: TGTGCCAGCAGTGCCCTGGAGGGGAGGGAGACCCAGTACTTC; CDR3 protein: CASSALEGRETQYF
V gene: TRBV12-3/TRBV12-4; J gene: TRBJ2-5; D gene: -; clone size: -; CDR3 DNA: TGTGCCAGCAGTTTAAGGGGAGCAGGGCGGCTCACGGAGACCCAGTACTTC; CDR3 protein: CASSLRGAGRLTETQYF
V gene: TRBV30; J gene: TRBJ1-5; D gene: -; clone size: -; CDR3 DNA: TGTGCCTGGAGACAGGGAATTGGCAATCAGCCCCAGCATTTT; CDR3 protein: CAWRQGIGNQPQHF
V gene: TRBV28; J gene: TRBJ2-7; D gene: -; clone size: -; CDR3 DNA: TGTGCCAGCAGTTTTTTGGACGATCCCTACGAGCAGTACTTC; CDR3 protein: CASSFLDDPYEQYF
V gene: TRBV11-3; J gene: TRBJ2-1; D gene: -; clone size: few; CDR3 DNA: TGTGCCAGCAGCTTAAGTTCAAACAATGAGCAGTTCTTC; CDR3 protein: CASSLSSNNEQFF
V gene: TRBV5-6; J gene: TRBJ2-3; D gene: -; clone size: -; CDR3 DNA: TGTGCCAGCAGCTTGCCCACCCGACAAGATACGCAGTATTTT; CDR3 protein: CASSLPTRQDTQYF
V gene: TRBV7-3; J gene: TRBJ2-1; D gene: -; clone size: -; CDR3 DNA: TGTGCCAGCAGCCTACTAGATAACGATGAGCAGTTCTTC; CDR3 protein: CASSLLDNDEQFF
V gene: TRBV5-1; J gene: TRBJ1-1; D gene: -; clone size: -; CDR3 DNA: TGCGCCAGCAGCTTGACAGGACCTTACCAGGAAGCTTTCTTT; CDR3 protein: CASSLTGPYQEAFF
V gene: TRBV20-1; J gene: TRBJ2-1; D gene: TRBD2; clone size: -; CDR3 DNA: TGCAGTGCTAGACCGTCCGGGACTAGCGGGAGGGCCGGGAGTTGGAATGAGCAGTTCTTC; CDR3 protein: CSARPSGTSGRAGSWNEQFF
V gene: TRBV27; J gene: TRBJ2-7; D gene: -; clone size: -; CDR3 DNA: TGTGCCAGCGGTCAGACCCGGGCCGGGGAGCAGTACTTC; CDR3 protein: CASGQTRAGEQYF
V gene: TRBV14; J gene: TRBJ2-6; D gene: -; clone size: -; CDR3 DNA: TGTGCCAGCAGCCACAACTCTGGGGCCAACGTCCTGACTTTC; CDR3 protein: CASSHNSGANVLTF
V gene: TRBV29-1; J gene: TRBJ2-3; D gene: -; clone size: -; CDR3 DNA: TGCAGCGTTGACCTCGTGGGGAGGAGGAATACGCAGTATTTT; CDR3 protein: CSVDLVGRRNTQYF
V gene: TRBV6-4; J gene: TRBJ2-1; D gene: -; clone size: -; CDR3 DNA: TGTGCCAGCAGTGTTGAGGCGGGAACCTACAATGAGCAGTTCTTC; CDR3 protein: CASSVEAGTYNEQFF
V gene: TRBV11-1; J gene: TRBJ2-3; D gene: TRBD2; clone size: -; CDR3 DNA: TGTGCCAGCAGCGCTGACCTAGCGGGCAGCACAGATGCGCAGTATTTT; CDR3 protein: CASSADLAGSTDAQYF
V gene: TRBV7-2; J gene: TRBJ2-3; D gene: TRBD2; clone size: many; CDR3 DNA: TGTGCCAGCAGCGCCCGACTAGCGGGAGCAGGAAGCACAGATACGCAGTATTTT; CDR3 protein: CASSARLAGAGSTDTQYF
V gene: TRBV4-1; J gene: TRBJ1-6; D gene: -; clone size: -; CDR3 DNA: TGCGCCAGCAGCGCGGAGGGAGAAAGCTCACCCCTCCACTTT; CDR3 protein: CASSAEGESSPLHF
V gene: TRBV28; J gene: TRBJ2-1; D gene: -; clone size: -; CDR3 DNA: TGTGCCAGCACAGGGGACCGGTACAATGAGCAGTTCTTC; CDR3 protein: CASTGDRYNEQFF
V gene: TRBV12-3/TRBV12-4; J gene: TRBJ1-5; D gene: -; clone size: -; CDR3 DNA: TGTGCCAGCAGCTCGGGCAGGGATCAGCCCCAGCATTTT; CDR3 protein: CASSSGRDQPQHF
V gene: TRBV20-1; J gene: TRBJ2-7; D gene: TRBD2; clone size: -; CDR3 DNA: TGCAGTGCTAGAGATTCAAATAGCGGGAGTTACGAGCAGTACTTC; CDR3 protein: CSARDSNSGSYEQYF
V gene: TRBV5-6; J gene: TRBJ2-7; D gene: TRBD2; clone size: -; CDR3 DNA: TGTGCCAGCAGCGGTCCTAGCGGGAGCAACGAGCAGTACTTC; CDR3 protein: CASSGPSGSNEQYF
V gene: TRBV11-2; J gene: TRBJ1-1; D gene: -; clone size: -; CDR3 DNA: TGTGCCAGCAGCTTAGCGCATGGGGCCCCCGAGGGTTTCTTT; CDR3 protein: CASSLAHGAPEGFF
V gene: TRBV2; J gene: TRBJ1-6; D gene: TRBD1; clone size: -; CDR3 DNA: TGTGCCAGCAGGACAGGGGTGACACCCCTCCACTTT; CDR3 protein: CASRTGVTPLHF
V gene: TRBV11-3; J gene: TRBJ2-1; D gene: -; clone size: -; CDR3 DNA: TGTGCCAGCAGCCTCAGCCCCGGCCATGAGCAGTTCTTC; CDR3 protein: CASSLSPGHEQFF
V gene: TRBV11-2; J gene: TRBJ2-1; D gene: -; clone size: -; CDR3 DNA: TGTGCCAGCAGCTCCCCCATCCACAATGAGCAGTTCTTC; CDR3 protein: CASSSPIHNEQFF
V gene: TRBV18; J gene: TRBJ2-6; D gene: -; clone size: -; CDR3 DNA: TGTGCCAGCTCATCCGACTACTCTGGGGCCAACGTCCTGACTTTC; CDR3 protein: CASSSDYSGANVLTF
V gene: TRBV4-1; J gene: TRBJ2-7; D gene: -; clone size: -; CDR3 DNA: TGCGCCAGCAGCCCAGCTTGGGGGGTCAACGAGCAGTACTTC; CDR3 protein: CASSPAWGVNEQYF
V gene: TRBV5-1; J gene: TRBJ2-7; D gene: TRBD1; clone size: -; CDR3 DNA: TGCGCCAGCAGCGAGAGGGGGCGCAAGATCGACGAGCAGTACTTC; CDR3 protein: CASSERGRKIDEQYF
V gene: TRBV12-5; J gene: TRBJ1-2; D gene: -; clone size: -; CDR3 DNA: TGTGCTAGTGGGGAACTCGGGGGAATATATGGCTACACCTTC; CDR3 protein: CASGELGGIYGYTF
V gene: TRBV27; J gene: TRBJ1-2; D gene: TRBD1; clone size: -; CDR3 DNA: TGTGCCACCAGGGGGGCAGCTACTAACTATGGCTACACCTTC; CDR3 protein: CATRGAATNYGYTF
V gene: TRBV6-2/TRBV6-3; J gene: TRBJ2-3; D gene: TRBD2; clone size: -; CDR3 DNA: TGTGCCAGCAGTTACAGGCTAGCGGGGGGGCCTGATACGCAGTATTTT; CDR3 protein: CASSYRLAGGPDTQYF
V gene: TRBV7-9; J gene: TRBJ2-1; D gene: -; clone size: -; CDR3 DNA: TGTGCCAGCAGCTTATACAGCGATGAGCAGTTCTTC; CDR3 protein: CASSLYSDEQFF
V gene: TRBV6-5; J gene: TRBJ2-1; D gene: TRBD2; clone size: -; CDR3 DNA: TGTGCCAGCAGTTACACTAGCGGGGGGGTGTTGTCCAATGAGCAGTTCTTC; CDR3 protein: CASSYTSGGVLSNEQFF
V gene: TRBV6-4; J gene: TRBJ2-1; D gene: -; clone size: -; CDR3 DNA: TGTGCCAATAGGACCGAAAGCTCCTACAATGAGCAGTTCTTC; CDR3 protein: CANRTESSYNEQFF
V gene: TRBV6-5; J gene: TRBJ1-2; D gene: TRBD1; clone size: -; CDR3 DNA: TGTGCCAGCAGTTACTCTGGGACAGGGGCAACTAACTATGGCTACACCTTC; CDR3 protein: CASSYSGTGATNYGYTF
V gene: TRBV7-8; J gene: TRBJ2-7; D gene: TRBD1; clone size: few; CDR3 DNA: TGTGCCAGCAGCCCTGACAGGGACGAGCAGTACTTC; CDR3 protein: CASSPDRDEQYF
V gene: TRBV7-2; J gene: TRBJ2-7; D gene: TRBD2; clone size: -; CDR3 DNA: TGTGCCAGCAGCCCAGCGGGAGGGCAGCCCTACGAGCAGTACTTC; CDR3 protein: CASSPAGGQPYEQYF
V gene: TRBV11-2; J gene: TRBJ2-1; D gene: TRBD2; clone size: -; CDR3 DNA: TGTGCCAGCAGCTTCACTAGCGGGGGGGCTAAGAATGAGCAGTTCTTC; CDR3 protein: CASSFTSGGAKNEQFF
V gene: TRBV28; J gene: TRBJ2-7; D gene: -; clone size: -; CDR3 DNA: TGTGCCAGCAGTTTGGGCCAGGGGCTCGGGGACGAGCAGTACTTC; CDR3 protein: CASSLGQGLGDEQYF
V gene: TRBV20-1; J gene: TRBJ2-1; D gene: -; clone size: -; CDR3 DNA: TGCAGTGCTAGAGCCGAGAAGGGGACCTCCTACAATGAGCAGTTCTTC; CDR3 protein: CSARAEKGTSYNEQFF
V gene: TRBV29-1; J gene: TRBJ2-7; D gene: TRBD1; clone size: -; CDR3 DNA: TGCAGCGTTGAAGCAGGCAGGGGGCTGTCCCACAATGAGCAGTACTTC; CDR3 protein: CSVEAGRGLSHNEQYF
V gene: TRBV21-1; J gene: TRBJ2-5; D gene: -; clone size: -; CDR3 DNA: TGTGCCAGCAGCAAACAGAGGACAGGAAGAAGCGAGTACTTC; CDR3 protein: CASSKQRTGRSEYF
V gene: TRBV7-6; J gene: TRBJ2-7; D gene: -; clone size: -; CDR3 DNA: TGTGCCAGCAGCCACGGGGGCGAGCAGTACTTC; CDR3 protein: CASSHGGEQYF